The subject of this entry is one T cell receptor beta chain. Its antigen remains unidentified. Isolating CD4+ T cells followed approximately 10 days of culture. This CDR3 contains 15 residues. CDR1 is MNHNY, CDR2 SVGAGI, per germline (reference sequence). V lost 4 bases and J 3 bases, leaving 15 bases between the germline ends. Only in-frame clones appear in the TCRdb table, and some are missing; sequencing was by immunoSEQ multiplex PCR. Altogether over 45,000 clones are present, 67% being singletons, with the ten largest covering about 5%. The sample comes from a study of vaccination effects on CD4 cells after COVID-19. Whole-study findings and limits: Early post-infection timepoints were missing from the study, which also had few convalescent patients.

The sample was CD4+ T cells from PBMCs cultured without peptide, taken before COVID-19 vaccination. The V gene is TRBV6-6, the J gene TRBJ1-2, with D tentatively TRBD1 (5 bases). The receptor was isolated from a human donor who received a COVID-19 vaccine. The chain's CDR3 is CASSLNPRGYYGYTF. The CDR3 nucleotides are TGTGCCAGCAGTTTGAACCCGCGGGGGTACTATGGCTACACCTTC.